The 18 T cell receptor beta chains listed next were all sequenced from one sample in a study of early T cells in non-severe SARS-CoV-2 infection. TCRdb reprocessed the 5' RACE reads via MiXCR and lists one record per CDR3 protein. The table includes 100,000 to 140,000 distinct CDR3 sequences, around 10% detected once. The specimen sequenced was whole blood. These receptors originate from an adult who was a healthcare worker with PCR-confirmed SARS-CoV-2 infection or an uninfected control (not recorded which).

This clonotype was seen ten or more times. The chain combines TRBV7-9 with TRBJ1-1; D may be TRBD1 (6 bases). The germline gives CDR1 SEHNR, CDR2 FQNEAQ (reference sequence). V was shortened by 5 bases and J by 6 bases, with 13 bases between the two germline ends. The CDR3 runs 13 residues. CDR3 coding DNA: TGTGCCAGCAGCCTCAACAGGGTCGCTGAAGCTTTCTTT. Amino acid sequence: CASSLNRVAEAFF.

J is TRBJ1-2 and V is TRBV9; D call uncertain. The CDR3 runs to 13 residues. Trimming took 4 bases from V and 3 from J, leaving 10 bases between them. Germline CDR1 SGDLS, CDR2 YYNGEE. The CDR3 protein is CASSLSGDYGYTF. The CDR3 DNA reads as TGTGCCAGCAGCTTGAGCGGTGACTATGGCTACACCTTC.

The rearrangement joins TRBV6-4 to TRBJ2-5, with 7 positions matching TRBD1. V was pared by 0 bases and J by 4 bases, with 5 bases of the junction left unmatched. The CDR3 spans 15 residues. Germline V lookup: CDR1 MRHNA, CDR2 SNTAGT. DNA for the CDR3: TGTGCCAGCAGTGACTCGAGGGGGCGCGGAGAGACCCAGTACTTC. Translating it yields CASSDSRGRGETQYF.

This clonotype was counted a few times. The chain has TRBV14 and TRBJ2-4; D may correspond to TRBD1 or TRBD2 (5 bases each). Deletions cut 0 bases from V and 7 bases from J, with 7 bases between. The CDR3 extends over 13 amino acids. Germline V gene lookup returns CDR1 SGHDN and CDR2 FVKESK. The CDR3 protein is CASSQDRENIQYF. The CDR3 region has the DNA TGTGCCAGCAGCCAAGACAGGGAGAACATTCAGTACTTC.

The chain employs TRBV10-2 and TRBJ1-5; D gene ambiguous. The CDR3 sequence is 13 residues long. From germline, CDR1 is WSHSY and CDR2 SAAADI. V was shortened by 4 bases and J by 3 bases, with 7 bases between the two germline ends. DNA for the CDR3: TGCGCCAGCAGTGTTAATGCCAATCAGCCCCAGCATTTT. Protein product: CASSVNANQPQHF.

Many counts were recorded for this clonotype. The rearrangement uses TRBV18 and TRBJ1-1, with D possibly being TRBD1 (6 bases). Germline V gives CDR1 KGHSH, CDR2 LQKENI. Trimming took off 5 bases at V and 3 bases at J, with 13 bases between the two ends. CDR3 length: 14 amino acids. The CDR3, as DNA: TGTGCCAGCTCAGAAGGGACAACTTACACTGAAGCTTTCTTT. Translated: CASSEGTTYTEAFF.

The DNA of the CDR3 is TGTGCCAGCAGCTTACTAGCGACTAGCTCCTACAATGAGCAGTTCTTC. It encodes CASSLLATSSYNEQFF. The genes are TRBV11-2 and TRBJ2-1, with TRBD2 as a possible D gene (6 bases). Trimming removed 2 bases from V and 0 bases from J, with 11 bases in between. This CDR3 comprises 16 residues. Germline V gene data show CDR1 as SGHAT and CDR2 as FQNNGV.

The chain links TRBV28 to TRBJ2-4; tentative D call: TRBD1 (6 bases). The V gene lost 5 bases and the J gene lost 0 bases, with 8 bases spanning the gap. CDR1 MDHEN and CDR2 SYDVKM come from the germline V gene. The CDR3 covers 14 residues. DNA for the CDR3: TGTGCCAGCAGTAAACAGGGAGCCAAAAACATTCAGTACTTC. It yields the protein CASSKQGAKNIQYF. The full variable domain, rest sourced from reference TRBV28 and TRBJ2-4, is DVKVTQSSRYLVKRTGEKVFLECVQDMDHENMFWYRQDPGLGLRLIYFSYDVKMKEKGDIPEGYSVSREKKERFSLILESASTNQTSMYLCASSKQGAKNIQYFGAGTRLSVL.

This clonotype has at least ten counts. This sequence joins TRBV6-6 and TRBJ2-1, with 7 bases lining up with TRBD1. CDR3 length equals 13 residues. V lost 7 bases, J lost 5 bases, and 5 bases stayed unmatched. CDR1 and CDR2 (germline): MNHNY, SVGAGI (reference sequence). As DNA, the CDR3 is TGTGCCAGCACCAGGGACAGAAACAATGAGCAGTTCTTC. Its translation is CASTRDRNNEQFF.

The CDR3 region has the DNA TGTGCCATCAGTGAGGACCAGAGTAAGCAGTTCTTC. Translated: CAISEDQSKQFF. The chain couples TRBV10-3 to TRBJ2-1, with D uncertain. The CDR3 spans 12 residues. CDR1 is ENHRY, CDR2 SYGVKD, per germline. V was pared by 2 bases and J by 11 bases, with 10 bases between.

This clonotype was detected ten times or more. The chain couples TRBV19 to TRBJ2-1; the D gene is possibly TRBD2 (5 bases). Germline CDR1 reads LNHDA; CDR2 reads SQIVND (reference sequence). The CDR3 spans 16 residues. V lost 4 bases and J 5 bases, leaving 18 bases between the germline ends. The CDR3: CASSKTLASPHNEQFF. As DNA, the CDR3 is TGTGCCAGTAGTAAAACCCTAGCCAGCCCTCACAATGAGCAGTTCTTC.

This clonotype has more than one count but fewer than ten. The chain recombines TRBV29-1 with TRBJ1-2; no clear D. Germline CDR1 is SQVTM and CDR2 is ANQGSEA. With 4 bases removed from V and 4 bases from J, the gap between germline ends came to 13 bases. This CDR3 contains 13 residues. As DNA, the CDR3 is TGCAGCGTTGGGGTCTTTGGCGGCTATGGCTACACCTTC. Its translation is CSVGVFGGYGYTF.

The chain couples TRBV11-2 to TRBJ2-5; 10 bases are shared with TRBD2. The V gene's germline CDR1 is SGHAT and CDR2 FQNNGV. J gave up 5 bases and V 5 bases, and 11 bases lay outside the gene matches. This CDR3 is built from 16 residues. In DNA, the CDR3 is TGTGCCAGCAGCCGCGGTCTAGCGGGAGCGCCCGAGACCCAGTACTTC. It encodes CASSRGLAGAPETQYF.

This clonotype is a singleton in its sample. The chain links TRBV11-2 to TRBJ2-1; TRBD1 matches 9 bases. CDR3 length equals 13 residues. V gave up 1 base and J gave up 8 bases; unmatched junction bases: 0. Germline V gene data show CDR1 as SGHAT and CDR2 as FQNNGV. In DNA, the CDR3 is TGTGCCAGCAGCTTAGGGACAGGGGATGAGCAGTTCTTC. This gives the protein CASSLGTGDEQFF.

This sequence joins TRBV5-1 and TRBJ1-1; TRBD1 aligns across 12 bases. This CDR3 contains 15 residues. V shed 0 bases, J shed 8 bases, and the junction held 5 bases outside the gene matches. Germline-derived CDR1 and CDR2 are SGHRS and YFSETQ. The CDR3 DNA reads as TGCGCCAGCAGCTTGGCCGGGACAGGGGGCCTGGAAGCTTTCTTT. This codes for CASSLAGTGGLEAFF.

This clonotype occurred a few times. V gene TRBV2 combines with J gene TRBJ1-2; no reliable D call. The V end was cut by 4 bases, the J end by 7 bases, with 4 bases between. This CDR3 is 10 amino acids long. Germline CDR1 and CDR2: SNHLY and FYNNEI. Here the CDR3 reads CASSVPGYTF. The CDR3 DNA follows: TGTGCCAGCAGTGTGCCTGGCTACACCTTC.

Many counts were recorded for this clonotype. V and J are TRBV5-1 and TRBJ2-1, with 10 bases lining up with TRBD1. Germline CDR1 and CDR2: SGHRS and YFSETQ. The CDR3 contains 16 residues. Germline trimming cut 3 bases from V and 5 bases from J; bases unmatched to any gene: 8. This CDR3 reads CASSSVLGQGHNEQFF. The CDR3 DNA reads TGCGCCAGCAGCTCAGTCCTGGGACAGGGGCACAATGAGCAGTTCTTC.

This clonotype was detected a few times. This chain joins TRBV4-1 and TRBJ1-5; 9 bases agree with TRBD1. The CDR3 has 18 residues. With 1 base clipped from V and 3 bases from J, the junction kept 10 bases outside the gene matches. Germline values: CDR1 MGHRA, CDR2 YSYEKL. CDR3 coding DNA: TGCGCCAGCAGCCAAGGGCGGACAGGGGTCTTCTACAATCAGCCCCAGCATTTT. This sequence encodes CASSQGRTGVFYNQPQHF.